A single T cell receptor beta chain is shown here with its context. The antigen this receptor binds is unknown. Per-base quality was not reported, and no clone a single base away is much larger than it. The data originate from a study of technical replicates of blood from a few donors (TCRdb year 2017). The library was prepared using the immunoSEQ multiplex PCR assay. In TCRdb, the immuneACCESS table is reduced to in-frame sequences with V and J assigned. These tables do not hold every clone; where another copy was compared, an unresolved V gene accounts for under half, and the others remain unexplained. The sample table holds 75,000 to 95,000 clones, of which under 95% were seen once. 0.27% of the sample is taken by the ten largest. The TCR sequence derives from a human donor in good health. The specimen was T cells isolated from PBMCs.

The CDR3 protein sequence reads: CAWRIKGFGYTF. The sequenced DNA is TGTGCCTGGCGAATTAAGGGGTTTGGCTACACCTTC. The rearrangement combines TRBV30 with TRBJ1-2; matching of 5 bases hints at TRBD1 as the D gene. Trimming at the junction amounts to 5 bases on V and 7 bases on J, and the germline ends lie 14 bases apart. According to the germline V gene (reference sequence), CDR1 reads GTSNPN and CDR2 reads SVGIG. Counted from cysteine to phenylalanine, this CDR3 has 12 amino acids. Only CDR3 DNA remains: 36 bases, in frame from the first base.